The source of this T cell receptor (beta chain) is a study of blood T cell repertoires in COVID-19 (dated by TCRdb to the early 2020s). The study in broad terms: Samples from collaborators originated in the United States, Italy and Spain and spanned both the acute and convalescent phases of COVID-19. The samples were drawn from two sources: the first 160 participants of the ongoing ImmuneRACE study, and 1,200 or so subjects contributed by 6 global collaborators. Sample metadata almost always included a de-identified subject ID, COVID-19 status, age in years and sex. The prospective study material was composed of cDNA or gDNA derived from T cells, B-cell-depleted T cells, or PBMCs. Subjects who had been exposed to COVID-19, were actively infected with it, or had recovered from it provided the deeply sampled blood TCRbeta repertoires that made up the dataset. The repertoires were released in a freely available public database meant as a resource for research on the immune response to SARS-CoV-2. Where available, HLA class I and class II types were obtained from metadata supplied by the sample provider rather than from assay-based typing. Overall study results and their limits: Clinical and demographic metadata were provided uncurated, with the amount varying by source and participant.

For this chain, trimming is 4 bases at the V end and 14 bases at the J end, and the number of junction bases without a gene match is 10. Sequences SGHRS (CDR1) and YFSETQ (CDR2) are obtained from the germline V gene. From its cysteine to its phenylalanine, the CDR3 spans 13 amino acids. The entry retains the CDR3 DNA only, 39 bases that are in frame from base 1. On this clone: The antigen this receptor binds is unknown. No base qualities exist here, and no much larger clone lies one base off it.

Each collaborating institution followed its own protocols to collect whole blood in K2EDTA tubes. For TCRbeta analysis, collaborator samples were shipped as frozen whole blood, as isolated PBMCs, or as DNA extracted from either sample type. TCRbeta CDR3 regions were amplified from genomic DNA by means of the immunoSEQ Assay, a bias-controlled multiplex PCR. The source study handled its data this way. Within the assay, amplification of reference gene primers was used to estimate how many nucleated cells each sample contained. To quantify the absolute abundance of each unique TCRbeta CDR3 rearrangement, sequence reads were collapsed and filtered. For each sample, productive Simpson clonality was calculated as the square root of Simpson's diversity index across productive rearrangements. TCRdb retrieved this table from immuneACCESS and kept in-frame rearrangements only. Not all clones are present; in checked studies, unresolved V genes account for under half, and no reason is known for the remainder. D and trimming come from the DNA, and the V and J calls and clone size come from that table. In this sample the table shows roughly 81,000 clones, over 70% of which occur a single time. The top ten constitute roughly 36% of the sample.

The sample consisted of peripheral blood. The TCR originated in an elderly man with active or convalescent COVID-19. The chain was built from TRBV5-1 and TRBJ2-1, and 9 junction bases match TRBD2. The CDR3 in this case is CASSPGLASMEFF. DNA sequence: TGCGCCAGCAGCCCGGGACTAGCCTCGATGGAGTTCTTC.